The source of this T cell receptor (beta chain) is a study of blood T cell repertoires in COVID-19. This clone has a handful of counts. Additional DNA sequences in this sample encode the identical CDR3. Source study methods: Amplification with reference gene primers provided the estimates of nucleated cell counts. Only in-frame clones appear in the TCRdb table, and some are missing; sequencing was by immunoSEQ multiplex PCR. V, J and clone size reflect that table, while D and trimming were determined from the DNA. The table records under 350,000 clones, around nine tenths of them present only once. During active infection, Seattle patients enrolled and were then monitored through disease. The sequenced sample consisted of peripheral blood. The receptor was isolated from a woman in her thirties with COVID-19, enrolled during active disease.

CDR3 coding DNA: TGTGCCTGGAGCGCGGGGGGCAGTACGAATGAAAAACTGTTTTTT. It yields the protein CAWSAGGSTNEKLFF. This sequence joins TRBV30 and TRBJ1-4; tentative D call: TRBD1 (6 bases). V lost 3 bases, J lost 5 bases, and 16 bases lay in between. The germline V gene has CDR1 GTSNPN and CDR2 SVGIG (reference sequence). The CDR3 is made up of 15 amino acids.